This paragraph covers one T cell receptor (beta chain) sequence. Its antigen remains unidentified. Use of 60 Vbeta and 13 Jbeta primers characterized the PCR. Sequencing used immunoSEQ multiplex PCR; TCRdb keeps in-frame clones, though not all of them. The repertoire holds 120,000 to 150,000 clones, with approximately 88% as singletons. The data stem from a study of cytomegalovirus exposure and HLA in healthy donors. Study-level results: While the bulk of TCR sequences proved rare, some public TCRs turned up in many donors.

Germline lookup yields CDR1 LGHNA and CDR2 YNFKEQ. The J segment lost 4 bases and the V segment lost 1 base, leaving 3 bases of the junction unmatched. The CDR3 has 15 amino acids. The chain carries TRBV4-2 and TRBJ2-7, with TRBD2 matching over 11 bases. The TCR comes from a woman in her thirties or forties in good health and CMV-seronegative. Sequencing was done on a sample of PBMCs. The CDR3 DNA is TGTGCCAGCAGCCAAGTGTCTAGCGGGAGGTACGAGCAGTACTTC. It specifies CASSQVSSGRYEQYF.